This T cell receptor (beta chain) was retrieved from a study of blood T cell repertoires in COVID-19. Trimming at V came to 6 bases and at J to 4 bases, leaving 11 bases not matched to a gene. The CDR3 runs 15 residues. Germline loops: CDR1 MGHDK, CDR2 SYGVNS. Method: immunoSEQ multiplex PCR; TCRdb's copy keeps in-frame clones and lacks some. In the table there are about 130,000 clones, roughly four fifths of which are singletons. Individuals drawn from under 30 US areas were about 18 to 95 years old. Recovered status applied to Cohort 3 donors who had two consecutive negative PCRs. It also applied to those with clearance or with symptom resolution.

The sequenced sample was PBMCs or T cells enriched from blood (not recorded which). The V and J genes are TRBV25-1 and TRBJ2-7, with 8 positions matching TRBD1. This sequence originates from a man younger than 45 who had recovered from COVID-19. The CDR3 region has the DNA TGTGCCAGCAGCCCTGACAGGGGATTCGCGTACGAGCAGTACTTC. Amino acid sequence: CASSPDRGFAYEQYF.